These T cell receptor beta chains were read from a single sample in a study of cytomegalovirus exposure and HLA in healthy donors. Measured with immunoSEQ multiplex PCR; TCRdb has only the in-frame clones, and not every one. The data hold tens of thousands of clones, with nearly 80% observed a single time. Source material: PBMCs. The receptors here all came from a woman between 35 and 50 years old in good health and CMV-seronegative. Each CDR3 is given with its conserved first and last residue. The D gene is left open where the match is weak. Rows give clone size only sometimes, using once, few, many, or a class for an expanded clone.

V	size	D	J	DNA	CDR3
TRBV6-1	-	TRBD1	TRBJ1-2	TGTGCCAGCAGTGAGGAGCCCGGGACAGACTCGGGCTACACCTTC	CASSEEPGTDSGYTF
TRBV5-8	-	-	TRBJ1-5	TGTGCCAGCAATCCGAGATTATATAGCAATCAGCCCCAGCATTTT	CASNPRLYSNQPQHF
TRBV29-1	-	TRBD2	TRBJ2-2	TGCAGCGTTAGGGGACTAGCGGGAGTGGTCGGGGAGCTGTTTTTT	CSVRGLAGVVGELFF
TRBV27	-	-	TRBJ2-5	TGTGCCAGCAGTTCAGGACAGCAAGAGACCCAGTACTTC	CASSSGQQETQYF
TRBV6-6	-	-	TRBJ1-2	TGTGCCAGCAGCTCCGCCTGGGGGGGGCAGGGTGGCTACACCTTC	CASSSAWGGQGGYTF
TRBV14	-	-	TRBJ2-7	TGTGCCAGCAGCGAGTTAAACTACGAGCAGTACTTC	CASSELNYEQYF
TRBV30	few	TRBD2	TRBJ2-3	TGTGCCTGGAGCGCCGGTTCGCTAGCGGGAGGAGATACGCAGTATTTT	CAWSAGSLAGGDTQYF
TRBV9	-	TRBD1	TRBJ1-6	TGTGCCAGCAGCGCGACAGGGGGTGGGGGATATAATTCACCCCTCCACTTT	CASSATGGGGYNSPLHF
TRBV28	-	-	TRBJ1-1	TGTGCCAGCAGTTCTCCAGGCCTGAATACTGAAGCTTTCTTT	CASSSPGLNTEAFF
TRBV5-1	-	-	TRBJ1-2	TGCGCCAGCAGCTGGGACGATAGTACAGGGGGCTACACCTTC	CASSWDDSTGGYTF
TRBV4-1	-	-	TRBJ2-3	TGCGCCAGCAGCCAAGATGAACAGGGCTCAGGCACAGATACGCAGTATTTT	CASSQDEQGSGTDTQYF
TRBV5-8	-	-	TRBJ1-1	TGTGCCAGCAGCTTGAAGAAGGGGCGGATGAACACTGAAGCTTTCTTT	CASSLKKGRMNTEAFF
TRBV25-1	-	-	TRBJ2-6	TGTGCCAGCAGTGCATTGAGAGGTAGTGGGGCCAACGTCCTGACTTTC	CASSALRGSGANVLTF
TRBV9	few	-	TRBJ1-1	TGTGCCAGCAGCGTAGGTGGGAGTTTGAACACTGAAGCTTTCTTT	CASSVGGSLNTEAFF
TRBV29-1	-	-	TRBJ2-5	TGCAGCGTTTTGGTGGGGGCAGAGACCCAGTACTTC	CSVLVGAETQYF
TRBV7-2	once	TRBD1	TRBJ2-6	TGTGCCAGCAGCTTAGTTAGGGGGCTCGGGGCCAACGTCCTGACTTTC	CASSLVRGLGANVLTF
TRBV28	once	TRBD1	TRBJ2-2	TGTGCCAGCATTTCAACAGGGGCCACCGGGGAGCTGTTTTTT	CASISTGATGELFF
TRBV5-1	-	-	TRBJ2-1	TGCGCCAGCAGCTTGGCCCTAGGGGCGGACAATGAGCAGTTCTTC	CASSLALGADNEQFF
TRBV2	few	-	TRBJ2-3	TGTGCCAGCAGTGACAGGGGACTAAGCACAGATACGCAGTATTTT	CASSDRGLSTDTQYF
TRBV6-1	few	TRBD1	TRBJ2-1	TGTGCCAGCAGTGAAGGCGGGACAGGGGCCTCGTATGAGCAGTTCTTC	CASSEGGTGASYEQFF
TRBV28	-	-	TRBJ1-2	TGTGCCAGCAGTTTACCTCTTGTTGGCTACACCTTC	CASSLPLVGYTF
TRBV27	-	TRBD1	TRBJ2-4	TGTGCCAGCAGTTTTATTAGACAGGGAAACATTCAGTACTTC	CASSFIRQGNIQYF
TRBV7-9	-	TRBD2	TRBJ2-1	TGTGCCAGCAGTCTAAGAGCGAGCGGGAGCACCTACAATGAGCAGTTCTTC	CASSLRASGSTYNEQFF
TRBV20-1	few	-	TRBJ1-1	TGCAGTGCTAGATGGGGGCCTGAAGCTTTCTTT	CSARWGPEAFF
TRBV2	few	-	TRBJ2-7	TGTGCCAGCACTCCCTCAGGGTTCGGCGAGCAGTACTTC	CASTPSGFGEQYF
TRBV7-2	-	TRBD2	TRBJ2-7	TGTGCCAGCAGCTTAGTTAGCGGGGACGGCGAGCAGTACTTC	CASSLVSGDGEQYF
TRBV10-3	-	TRBD1	TRBJ1-5	TGTGCCATCAGTGGGGGGCAGGGGGGCAATCAGCCCCAGCATTTT	CAISGGQGGNQPQHF
TRBV11-2	-	-	TRBJ1-1	TGTGCCAGCAGCTTCGCCGGACAGCTGAACACTGAAGCTTTCTTT	CASSFAGQLNTEAFF
TRBV5-5	-	-	TRBJ2-7	TGTGCCAGCAGCCCGGAATCGACGGGCGAGCAGTACTTC	CASSPESTGEQYF